This T cell receptor beta chain was captured by sequencing in a study of blood T cell repertoires in COVID-19. CDR1 is MNHEY and CDR2 is SMNVEV in the germline V gene (reference sequence). Trimming cost V 11 bases and J 1 base; bases outside gene matches: 7. The CDR3 covers 15 residues. Data came from immunoSEQ multiplex PCR; TCRdb stores just in-frame clones and leaves some out. The sample gives about 210,000 clones, 80% of which show up once; 10% to 15% is in the top ten. This clonotype was obtained from a human donor in a cohort sampled during active COVID-19. The chain couples TRBV27 to TRBJ2-2; TRBD2 matches 10 bases. Material for sequencing was peripheral blood. The CDR3 DNA sequence: TGTGCCGTTAAGGGACTAGCGAGGAACACCGGGGAGCTGTTTTTT. Encoded protein: CAVKGLARNTGELFF.